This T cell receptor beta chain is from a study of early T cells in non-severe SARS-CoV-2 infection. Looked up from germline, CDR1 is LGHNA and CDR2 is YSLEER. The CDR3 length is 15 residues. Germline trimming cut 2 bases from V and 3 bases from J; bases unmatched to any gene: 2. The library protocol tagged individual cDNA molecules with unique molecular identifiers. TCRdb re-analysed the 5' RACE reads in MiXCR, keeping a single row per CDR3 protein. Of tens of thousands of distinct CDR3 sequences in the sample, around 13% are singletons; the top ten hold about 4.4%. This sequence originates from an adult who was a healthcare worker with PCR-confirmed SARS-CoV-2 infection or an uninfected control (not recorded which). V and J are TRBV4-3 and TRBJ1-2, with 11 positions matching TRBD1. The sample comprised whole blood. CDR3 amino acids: CASSQSGQGDYGYTF. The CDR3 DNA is TGCGCCAGCAGCCAATCGGGACAGGGGGACTATGGCTACACCTTC.